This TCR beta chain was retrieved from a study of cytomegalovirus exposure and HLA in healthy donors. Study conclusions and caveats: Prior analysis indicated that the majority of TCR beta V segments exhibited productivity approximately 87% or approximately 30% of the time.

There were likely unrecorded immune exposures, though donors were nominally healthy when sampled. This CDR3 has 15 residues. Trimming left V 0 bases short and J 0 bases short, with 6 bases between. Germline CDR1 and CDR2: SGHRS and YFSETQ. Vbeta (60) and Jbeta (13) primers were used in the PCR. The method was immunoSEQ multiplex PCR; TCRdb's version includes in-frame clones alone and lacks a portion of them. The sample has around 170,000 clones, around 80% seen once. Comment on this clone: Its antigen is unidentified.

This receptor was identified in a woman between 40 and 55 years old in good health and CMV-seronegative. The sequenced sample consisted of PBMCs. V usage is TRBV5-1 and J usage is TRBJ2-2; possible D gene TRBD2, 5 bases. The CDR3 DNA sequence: TGCGCCAGCAGCTTGGGGACTGCGAACACCGGGGAGCTGTTTTTT. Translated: CASSLGTANTGELFF.